At least ten counts were recorded for the clone carrying this T cell receptor (beta chain). Its matching antigen is unknown. Building of the TCR beta libraries involved iRepertoire HTBI primers and Arm-PCR of CDR3 regions. MiXCR, run by TCRdb on the multiplex PCR reads, gives a single entry per CDR3 protein. The profile shows 450,000 to 700,000 distinct CDR3 sequences, approximately 15% of them singletons. The time point here: newly diagnosed GD, antithyroid drugs for less than 3 months. The TCR library was prepared using RNA isolated from PBMCs. Recruitment took place at an endocrinology department in Xi'an, China. These data originate in a study of regulatory T cells in long-lasting Graves disease. Whole-study findings and limits: TCR diversity was lower in persistent than newly diagnosed Graves' disease. Repertoires from persistent disease leaned toward TRBV28, TRBJ1-2 and TRBJ2-5.

The CDR3 has 13 residues. V dropped 5 bases and J dropped 7 bases, with 15 bases sitting between them. These data were also reused for a study on T cells in Graves' hyperthyroidism and ophthalmopathy. In that study: During a first-round RT-PCR of the TCR CDR3, the HTBI primer set was used.

V gene TRBV12-3 or TRBV12-4 combines with J gene TRBJ2-7, with D possibly being TRBD1 (5 bases). Specimen: peripheral blood mononuclear cells (PBMCs), collected at new diagnosis, from a patient treated with antithyroid drugs. The sequence derives from a man younger than 45 with Graves disease. The CDR3 sequence: CASSDDSAYEQYF. The CDR3 DNA sequence: TGTGCCAGCAGTGACGACAGTGCGTATGAGCAGTACTTC.